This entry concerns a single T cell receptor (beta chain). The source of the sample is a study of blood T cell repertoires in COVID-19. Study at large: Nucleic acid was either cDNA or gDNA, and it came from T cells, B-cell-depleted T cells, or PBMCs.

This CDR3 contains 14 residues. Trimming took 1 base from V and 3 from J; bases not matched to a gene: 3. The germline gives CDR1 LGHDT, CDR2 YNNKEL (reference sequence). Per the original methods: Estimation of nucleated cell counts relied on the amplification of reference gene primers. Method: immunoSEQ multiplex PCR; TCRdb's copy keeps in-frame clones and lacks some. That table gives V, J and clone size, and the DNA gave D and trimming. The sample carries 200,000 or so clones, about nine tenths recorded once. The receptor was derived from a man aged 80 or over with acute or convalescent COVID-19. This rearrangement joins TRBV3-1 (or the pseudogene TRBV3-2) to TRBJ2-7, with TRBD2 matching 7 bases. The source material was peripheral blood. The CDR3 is CASSQAGGNYEQYF. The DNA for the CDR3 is TGTGCCAGCAGCCAAGCGGGGGGAAACTACGAGCAGTACTTC.